Sequencing of this TCR beta chain was carried out in a study of cytomegalovirus exposure and HLA in healthy donors. Regarding the study as a whole: The classifier reportedly diagnosed cytomegalovirus status with high specificity and sensitivity.

Comment on this clone: Its antigen is unidentified.

This PCR relied on a set of 60 Vbeta primers and 13 Jbeta primers. Original processing notes: In a later analysis, tens of millions of unique TCR beta chains included roughly 11 million shared by two or more donors. Clones were read by immunoSEQ multiplex PCR, and TCRdb kept only the in-frame ones, dropping some. Clone size and the V and J calls come from that table; the DNA yielded D and trimming. Here the sample spans 110,000 or so clones, 65% to 85% being singletons. Germline V gene data show CDR1 as SEHNR and CDR2 as FQNEAQ (reference sequence). CDR3 size: 12 residues. The V end was cut by 5 bases, the J end by 0 bases, with 3 bases between.

This rearrangement joins TRBV7-9 to TRBJ2-3; D ambiguous. Input material: PBMCs. The sequence was collected from a woman in her 30s in good health and CMV-seropositive. The CDR3 sequence: CASSPSTDTQYF. In DNA, the CDR3 is TGTGCCAGCAGCCCAAGCACAGATACGCAGTATTTT.